This T cell receptor beta chain was retrieved from a study of T cells in Graves' hyperthyroidism and ophthalmopathy. This CDR3 is built from 14 residues. The germline V and J ends were trimmed by 4 bases and 1 base, with 11 bases remaining between them. Germline V gene data show CDR1 as SGHTS and CDR2 as YDEGEE. It was RNA transcripts that yielded the amplified TCR beta CDR3 regions. HTBI primers were employed in a first-round RT-PCR of the TCR CDR3. TCRdb used MiXCR to reprocess the multiplex PCR reads, holding one entry per CDR3 protein. The table lists approximately 420,000 distinct CDR3 sequences, roughly an eighth of them singletons, with approximately 5.3% in the top ten.

This receptor was identified in a woman aged 18-29 years with Graves' hyperthyroidism. The sequenced sample was blood. V usage is TRBV5-8 and J usage is TRBJ1-2, with D unclear. In nucleotides, the CDR3 is TGTGCCAGCAGCCGAGGAGTTGGTAACTATGGCTACACCTTC. Translation: CASSRGVGNYGYTF.